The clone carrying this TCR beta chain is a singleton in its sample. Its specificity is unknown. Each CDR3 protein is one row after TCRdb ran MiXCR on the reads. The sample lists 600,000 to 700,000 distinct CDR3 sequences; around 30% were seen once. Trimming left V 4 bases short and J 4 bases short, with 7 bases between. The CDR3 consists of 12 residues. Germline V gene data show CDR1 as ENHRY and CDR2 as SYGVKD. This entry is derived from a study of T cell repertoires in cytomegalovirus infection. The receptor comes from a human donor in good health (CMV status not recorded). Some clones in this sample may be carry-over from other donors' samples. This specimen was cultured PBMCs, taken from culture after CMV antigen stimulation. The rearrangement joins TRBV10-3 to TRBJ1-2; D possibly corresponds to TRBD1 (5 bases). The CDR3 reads CAISGQSYGYTF. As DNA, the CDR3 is TGTGCCATCAGTGGACAGTCCTATGGCTACACCTTC.